The T cell receptor (beta chain) described here comes from a study of CXCR3-negative and CXCR3-positive naive CD8 T cells. Study conclusions and caveats: Comparison of naive cells showed more hydrophobic TRB CDR3s in CXCR3-positive than in CXCR3-negative naive cells.

The CDR3 is 14 residues long. From germline, CDR1 is SGHTA and CDR2 FQGNSA. 5' RACE with UMI labels generated the TRB cDNA libraries. TCRdb derives one entry per CDR3 protein from the 5' RACE reads, leaving out DNA. This sample's clone table lists over 70,000 distinct CDR3 sequences. With respect to this clonotype: Its matching antigen is unknown.

V is TRBV7-2 and J is TRBJ2-7; TCRdb's D gene call, TRBD1, goes unchecked for lack of DNA. This receptor was taken from a human donor in good health. Some clones in this sample may be carry-over from other donors' samples. Sequencing input: naive CXCR3+ CD8+ T cells from blood. The subset is: CD45RO-CCR7+CD27+CD95- naive CD8+ T cells expressing CXCR3 (TNR3+). The CDR3 is CASSLWGAGDEQYF.